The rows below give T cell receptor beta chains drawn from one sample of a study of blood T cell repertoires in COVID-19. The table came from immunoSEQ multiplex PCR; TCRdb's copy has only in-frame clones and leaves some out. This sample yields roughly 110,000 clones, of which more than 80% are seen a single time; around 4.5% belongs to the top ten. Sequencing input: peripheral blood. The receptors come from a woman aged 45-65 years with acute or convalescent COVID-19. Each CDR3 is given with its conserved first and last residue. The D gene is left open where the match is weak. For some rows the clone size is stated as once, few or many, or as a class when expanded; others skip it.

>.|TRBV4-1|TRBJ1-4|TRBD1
CASSQLDRANEKLFF
TGCGCCAGCAGCCAGCTGGACAGGGCAAATGAAAAACTGTTTTTT
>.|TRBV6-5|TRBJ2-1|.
CASRGGINEQFF
TGTGCCAGCAGGGGGGGAATTAATGAGCAGTTCTTC
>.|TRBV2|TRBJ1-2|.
CARRSRTAGLYGYTF
TGTGCCAGACGATCCCGGACAGCGGGACTTTATGGCTACACCTTC
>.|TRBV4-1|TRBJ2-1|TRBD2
CASSQSPSGSYNEQFF
TGCGCCAGCAGCCAGTCTCCTAGCGGATCTTACAATGAGCAGTTCTTC
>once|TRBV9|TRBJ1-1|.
CASSVGSGYMNTEAFF
TGTGCCAGCAGCGTAGGGTCAGGCTATATGAACACTGAAGCTTTCTTT
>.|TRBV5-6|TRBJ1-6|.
CASSLLGRGNLPLHF
TGTGCCAGCAGCTTGCTGGGTCGGGGGAATTTACCCCTCCACTTT
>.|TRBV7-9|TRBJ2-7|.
CASSLTDEQYF
TGTGCCAGCAGCTTGACAGACGAGCAGTACTTC
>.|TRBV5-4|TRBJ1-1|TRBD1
CASSDRGYTEAFF
TGTGCCAGCAGTGACAGGGGTTACACTGAAGCTTTCTTT
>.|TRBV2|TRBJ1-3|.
CACSVGQGGNTIYF
TGTGCCTGCTCCGTTGGGCAGGGAGGAAACACCATATATTTT
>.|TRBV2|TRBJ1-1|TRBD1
CASSQGQATEAFF
TGTGCCAGCAGTCAAGGACAGGCCACTGAAGCTTTCTTT
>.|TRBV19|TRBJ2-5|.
CASTFSDSSQETQYF
TGTGCCAGTACATTTTCGGACAGTTCGCAAGAGACCCAGTACTTC
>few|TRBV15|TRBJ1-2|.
CATSREPLQLANYGYTF
TGTGCCACCAGCAGAGAGCCTTTACAGTTAGCTAACTATGGCTACACCTTC
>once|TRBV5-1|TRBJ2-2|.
CASSLAKGELFF
TGCGCCAGCAGCTTGGCCAAAGGGGAGCTGTTTTTT
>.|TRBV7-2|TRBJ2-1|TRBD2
CASRNTGTSGRPSYNEQFF
TGTGCCAGCAGAAATACCGGGACTAGCGGGAGGCCCTCCTACAATGAGCAGTTCTTC
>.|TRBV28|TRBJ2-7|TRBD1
CASSSPNPGQGAFYEQYF
TGTGCCAGCAGTTCACCTAACCCAGGACAGGGGGCATTTTACGAGCAGTACTTC
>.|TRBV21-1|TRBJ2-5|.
CASRPFPIETQYF
TGTGCCAGCAGACCCTTTCCTATTGAGACCCAGTACTTC
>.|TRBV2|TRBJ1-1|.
CASSLYSTSNTEAFF
TGTGCCAGCAGTCTGTACAGCACGTCGAACACTGAAGCTTTCTTT
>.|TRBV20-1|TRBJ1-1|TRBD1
CSASSGQVLENTEAFF
TGCAGTGCTAGTTCGGGACAGGTTTTGGAGAACACTGAAGCTTTCTTT
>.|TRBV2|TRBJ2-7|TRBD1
CASSEGTGYEQYF
TGTGCCAGCAGTGAAGGGACAGGTTATGAGCAGTACTTC
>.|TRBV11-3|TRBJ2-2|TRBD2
CASSPGGGVTGELFF
TGTGCCAGCAGCCCGGGCGGGGGAGTCACCGGGGAGCTGTTTTTT